The present T cell receptor (beta chain) was sequenced within a study of identical twins. The CDR3 contains 13 residues. V lost 7 bases to trimming and J lost 4 bases; unmatched junction nucleotides: 7. The germline V gene has CDR1 SQVTM and CDR2 ANQGSEA. TCRdb re-called the 5' RACE reads with MiXCR, one entry per CDR3 protein. The data hold 500,000 or so distinct CDR3 sequences, with 14% observed a single time. Among all donors, each was a healthy Caucasian. General study points: Invariant T cells like MAIT and iNKT could partly confound the zero-insertion analyses.

This clonotype was counted between two and nine times. Its antigen is unidentified. These data also formed part of another study, on yellow fever vaccine responses in identical twins.

This chain joins TRBV29-1 and TRBJ2-3; 8 bases are a match to TRBD1. Material for sequencing was CD4+ T cells sorted from blood. This clonotype originated in a woman between 18 and 29 years old in good health. The DNA for the CDR3 is TGCAGCGCTGGACAGGGCTGGGCAGATACGCAGTATTTT. Translation: CSAGQGWADTQYF.